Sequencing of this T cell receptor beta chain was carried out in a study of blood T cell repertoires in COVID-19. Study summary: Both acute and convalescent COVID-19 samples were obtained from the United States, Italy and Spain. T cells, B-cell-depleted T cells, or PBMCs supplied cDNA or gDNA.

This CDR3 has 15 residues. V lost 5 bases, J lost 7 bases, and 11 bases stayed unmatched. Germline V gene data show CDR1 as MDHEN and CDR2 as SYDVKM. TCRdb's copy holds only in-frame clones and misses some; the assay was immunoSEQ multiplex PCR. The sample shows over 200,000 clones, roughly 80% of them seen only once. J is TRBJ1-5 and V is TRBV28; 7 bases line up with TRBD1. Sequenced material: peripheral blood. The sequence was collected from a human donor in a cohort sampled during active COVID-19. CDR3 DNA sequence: TGTGCCAGCAGTCTCCGGGACAGTCTCGGGCAGCCCCAGCATTTT. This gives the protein CASSLRDSLGQPQHF.